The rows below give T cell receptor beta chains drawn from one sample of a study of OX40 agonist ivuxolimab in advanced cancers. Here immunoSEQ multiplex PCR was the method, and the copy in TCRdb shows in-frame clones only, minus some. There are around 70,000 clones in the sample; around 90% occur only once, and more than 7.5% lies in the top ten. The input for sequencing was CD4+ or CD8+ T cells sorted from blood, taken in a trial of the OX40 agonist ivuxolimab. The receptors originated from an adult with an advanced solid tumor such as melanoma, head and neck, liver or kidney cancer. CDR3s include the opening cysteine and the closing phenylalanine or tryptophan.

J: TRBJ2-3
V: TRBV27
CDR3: CASSSTGTAGGGTQYF

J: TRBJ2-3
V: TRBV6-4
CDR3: CASSPGGGFTDTQYF

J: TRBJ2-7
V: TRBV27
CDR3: CASSSSDRLSYEQYF

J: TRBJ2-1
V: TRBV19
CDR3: CASSIGTGIYNEQFF

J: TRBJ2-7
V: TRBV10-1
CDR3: CASKNGLDRYEQYF

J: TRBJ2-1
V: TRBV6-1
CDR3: CASSQGNEQFF

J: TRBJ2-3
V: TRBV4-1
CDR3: CASSQNSYSSDTQYF

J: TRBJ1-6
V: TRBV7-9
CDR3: CASSHPGQGGYNSPLHF

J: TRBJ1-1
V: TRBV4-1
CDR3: CASSDRSVGNTEAFF

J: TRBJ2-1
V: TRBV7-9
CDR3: CASSLGQGYDEQFF

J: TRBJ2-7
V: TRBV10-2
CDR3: CASREAGQGSYEQYF

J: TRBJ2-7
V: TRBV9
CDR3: CASSVGVVYEQYF

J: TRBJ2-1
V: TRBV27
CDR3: CASTLAGGRGEQFF

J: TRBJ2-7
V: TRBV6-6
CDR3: CASSPRQGSSYEQYF

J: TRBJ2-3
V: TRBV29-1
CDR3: CSVDSGDTQYF

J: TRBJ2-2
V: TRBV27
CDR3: CASSTLTGNTGELFF

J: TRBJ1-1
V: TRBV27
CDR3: CASSQGLSADTEAFF

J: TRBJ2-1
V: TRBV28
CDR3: CASSLVVRSGPGDNEQFF

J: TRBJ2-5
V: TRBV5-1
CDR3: CASSLDATKYF